What follows describes a single T cell receptor (beta chain). Its antigen is unknown. This CDR3 has 14 amino acids. Germline values: CDR1 LNHDA, CDR2 SQIVND (reference sequence). This sample stems from a study of cytomegalovirus exposure and HLA in healthy donors. Study observations and caveats: The authors later found TCR association rates varying by HLA locus, with DRB1 most and HLA-C fewest. Investigators reported 150 to 200 TCR beta chains as tied to cytomegalovirus.

13 Jbeta primers and 60 Vbeta primers were used for the PCR. Profiling relied on immunoSEQ multiplex PCR, and the TCRdb table lists in-frame clones only, not all of them. The table has around 150,000 clones, 82% seen once. The clonotype originates from a man in his fifties in good health and CMV-seropositive. The gene calls are TRBV19 and TRBJ2-5, with D possibly being TRBD2 (5 bases). With the DNA end fitting TRBJ2-7 better, the J assignment may be wrong. The sequenced material came from PBMCs. CDR3 protein: CASSILDEGDEQYF. Here the CDR3 DNA reads TGTGCCAGTAGTATTCTGGACGAGGGCGACGAGCAGTACTTC.